Included here is one T cell receptor beta chain sequence, with context. This sample was included in a study of OX40 agonist ivuxolimab in advanced cancers. The data were produced by immunoSEQ multiplex PCR, yet TCRdb's version contains in-frame clones alone and is incomplete. This sample yields 27,000 or so clones, of which about 83% are seen a single time; around 12% belongs to the top ten. The sequence was obtained from an adult with an advanced solid tumor such as melanoma, head and neck, liver or kidney cancer. The material sequenced was CD4+ or CD8+ T cells sorted from blood, taken in a trial of the OX40 agonist ivuxolimab.

CDR3 sequence reads: CASSYGGREAFF. CDR3 DNA sequence: TGTGCCAGCAGTTACGGGGGGCGCGAGGCTTTCTTT. The chain links TRBV27 to TRBJ1-1; maybe TRBD1 (6 bases). Per germline, CDR1 MNHEY and CDR2 SMNVEV (reference sequence). The CDR3 spans 12 residues. V was clipped by 4 bases and J by 11 bases, with 14 bases between them.